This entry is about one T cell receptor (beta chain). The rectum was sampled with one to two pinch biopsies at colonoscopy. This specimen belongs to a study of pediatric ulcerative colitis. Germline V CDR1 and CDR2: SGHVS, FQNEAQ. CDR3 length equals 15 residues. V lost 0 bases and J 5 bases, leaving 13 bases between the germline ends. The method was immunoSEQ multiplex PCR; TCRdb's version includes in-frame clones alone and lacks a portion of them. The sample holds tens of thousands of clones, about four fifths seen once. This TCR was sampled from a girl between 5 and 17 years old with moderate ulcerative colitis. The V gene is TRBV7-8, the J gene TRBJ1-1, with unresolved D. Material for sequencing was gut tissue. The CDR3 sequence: CASSLALGFWTEAFF. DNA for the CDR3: TGTGCCAGCAGCTTAGCGTTGGGTTTTTGGACTGAAGCTTTCTTT. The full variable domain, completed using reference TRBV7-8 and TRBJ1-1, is GAGVSQSPRYKVAKRGQDVALRCDPISGHVSLFWYQQALGQGPEFLTYFQNEAQLDKSGLPSDRFFAERPEGSVSTLKIQRTQQEDSAVYLCASSLALGFWTEAFFGQGTRLTVV.